The 2 T cell receptor beta chains given below trace back to one sample, sequenced in a study of T-cell memory formation after mild COVID-19. TCRdb itself ran the 5' RACE reads through MiXCR, one entry per CDR3 protein. The sample contains about 130,000 distinct CDR3 sequences, approximately 5.9% of which appear only once. Source material: PBMCs or a T cell subset sorted from them (not recorded which). Receptor source: an adult woman who had mild COVID-19 (a few samples of this study predate the infection). Cell type and time point are not known.

This clonotype was seen more than once but under ten times. The V call is TRBV12-3 or TRBV12-4, the J call TRBJ2-5; D unclear. The germline V and J ends were trimmed by 8 bases and 2 bases, with 12 bases remaining between them. This CDR3 is built from 13 residues. The CDR3 protein is CASRANLQETQYF. CDR3 DNA sequence: TGTGCCAGCCGCGCGAACCTGCAAGAGACCCAGTACTTC.

This clonotype was found a few times. The chain couples TRBV20-1 to TRBJ2-7; perhaps TRBD1 as D (6 bases). V lost 5 bases to trimming and J lost 6 bases, with 20 bases between them. Per germline, CDR1 DFQATT and CDR2 SNEGSKA (reference sequence). This CDR3 has 14 amino acids. The CDR3, as DNA: TGCAGTGCTTTAGATGGGGGCTGGCGGGTCGAGCAGTACTTC. Translation: CSALDGGWRVEQYF.